These 8 T cell receptor beta chains originate from one sample sequenced in a study of T cells in lung cancer brain metastases. Using immunoSEQ multiplex PCR, the repertoire was profiled, and TCRdb retains in-frame clones only, with some absent. The sample carries around 2,200 clones, roughly 91% recorded once. The sample taken for sequencing was tumor tissue from the primary lung tumor. Every receptor here comes from a woman aged 25-40 years with non-small cell lung cancer.

The J gene is TRBJ1-3, the V gene TRBV19, with D possibly matching TRBD1 (6 bases). In germline, CDR1 is LNHDA, CDR2 SQIVND (reference sequence). This CDR3 region has 14 residues. Trimming took 7 bases from V and 7 from J, leaving 17 bases between them. The CDR3 nucleotides read TGTGCCAGTACTGGGGGCCAAAGAAAGAACACCATATATTTT. Amino acid sequence: CASTGGQRKNTIYF.

CDR3 nucleotides: TGTGCCAGCTCCGGGGATTTTGGCAATCAGCCCCAGCATTTT. It encodes CASSGDFGNQPQHF. The chain combines TRBV18 with TRBJ1-5, with unresolved D. Germline V gene lookup returns CDR1 KGHSH and CDR2 LQKENI. The CDR3 contains 14 residues. V was clipped by 6 bases and J by 2 bases, with 11 bases between them.

The chain couples TRBV2 to TRBJ1-4; weak D call: TRBD1 (5 bases). Trimming cost V 7 bases and J 0 bases, with 18 bases left between them. This CDR3 is built from 17 residues. Germline assignment: CDR1 SNHLY and CDR2 FYNNEI. CDR3 bases: TGTGCCAGCACCGAAACCACCACAGGTTCAACTAATGAAAAACTGTTTTTT. It yields the protein CASTETTTGSTNEKLFF.

The chain carries TRBV5-4 and TRBJ1-4, with 9 bases aligning to TRBD1. CDR3 length: 13 residues. CDR1 and CDR2 (germline): SGHNT, YYREEE (reference sequence). V gave up 4 bases and J gave up 8 bases; unmatched junction bases: 3. The CDR3 DNA reads TGTGCCAGCAGCCGGGACAGGGAGGAAAAACTGTTTTTT. The encoded protein is CASSRDREEKLFF. The variable domain in full, with the rest retrieved from reference TRBV5-4 and TRBJ1-4, is ETGVTQSPTHLIKTRGQQVTLRCSSQSGHNTVSWYQQALGQGPQFIFQYYREEENGRGNFPPRFSGLQFPNYSSELNVNALELDDSALYLCASSRDREEKLFFGSGTQLSVL.

This clone was counted a single time. The rearrangement joins TRBV5-6 to TRBJ1-2; TRBD1 aligns across 7 bases. The CDR3 length is 15 residues. V dropped 1 base and J dropped 6; count of bases not matched to a gene: 9. In germline, CDR1 is SGHDT, CDR2 YYEEEE. As DNA, the CDR3 is TGTGCCAGCAGCTTGAGGGCAGGGGGGCTACATGGCTACACCTTC. Translating gives CASSLRAGGLHGYTF.

The chain carries TRBV19 and TRBJ1-5; 10 bases match TRBD1. The CDR3 spans 17 residues. The trim removed 5 bases at V and 5 bases at J, leaving 12 bases unmatched. In germline, CDR1 is LNHDA, CDR2 SQIVND (reference sequence). The CDR3 reads CASSGSAGQGKDQPQHF. The CDR3 DNA reads as TGTGCCAGTAGTGGGTCGGCGGGACAGGGGAAAGATCAGCCCCAGCATTTT.

The chain recombines TRBV12-2 with TRBJ1-2. TRBV12-2 is designated a pseudogene. The CDR3 has 15 amino acids. The CDR3 bases are TGTGCAAGTCGCTTACCGGACCGATTGAACTATGGCTACACCTTC. Translating it yields CASRLPDRLNYGYTF.

DNA of the CDR3: TGTGCCATCAGGGAGGGGGGTAGGAATGAGCAGTTCTTC. As protein: CAIREGGRNEQFF. This chain connects TRBV10-3 to TRBJ2-1; the D gene could be TRBD1 or TRBD2 (6 bases each). CDR1 is ENHRY, CDR2 SYGVKD, per germline. V was clipped by 6 bases and J by 7 bases, with 13 bases between them. This CDR3 has 13 amino acids.